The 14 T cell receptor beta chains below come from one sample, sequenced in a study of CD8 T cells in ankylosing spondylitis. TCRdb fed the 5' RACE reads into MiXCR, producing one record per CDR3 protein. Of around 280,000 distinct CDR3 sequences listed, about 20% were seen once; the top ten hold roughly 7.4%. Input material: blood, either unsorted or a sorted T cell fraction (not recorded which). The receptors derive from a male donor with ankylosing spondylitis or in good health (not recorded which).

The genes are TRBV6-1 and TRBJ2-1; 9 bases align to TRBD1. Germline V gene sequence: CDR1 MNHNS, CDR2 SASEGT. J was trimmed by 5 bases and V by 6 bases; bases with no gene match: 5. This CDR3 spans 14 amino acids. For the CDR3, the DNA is TGTGCCAGCAGCATACAGGGGGCTGACAATGAGCAGTTCTTC. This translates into CASSIQGADNEQFF.

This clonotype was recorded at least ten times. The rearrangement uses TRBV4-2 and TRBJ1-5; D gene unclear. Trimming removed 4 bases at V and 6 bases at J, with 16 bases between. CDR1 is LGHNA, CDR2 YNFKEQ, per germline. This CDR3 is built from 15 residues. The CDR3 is CASSPDLGAAQPQHF. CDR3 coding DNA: TGTGCCAGCAGCCCCGACCTAGGCGCCGCTCAGCCCCAGCATTTT.

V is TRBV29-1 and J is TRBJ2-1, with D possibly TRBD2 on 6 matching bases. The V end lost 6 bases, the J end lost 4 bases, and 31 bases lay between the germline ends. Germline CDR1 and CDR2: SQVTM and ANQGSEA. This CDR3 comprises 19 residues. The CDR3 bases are TGCAGCGTGACACAGAATCGACTAGATGGAGAAGGGAATTACAATGAGCAGTTCTTC. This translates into CSVTQNRLDGEGNYNEQFF.

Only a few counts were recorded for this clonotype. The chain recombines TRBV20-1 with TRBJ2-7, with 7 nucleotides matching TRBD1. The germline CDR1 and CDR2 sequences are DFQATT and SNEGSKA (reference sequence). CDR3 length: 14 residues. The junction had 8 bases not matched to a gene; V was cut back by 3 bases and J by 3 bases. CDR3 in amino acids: CSASVGTEIYEQYV. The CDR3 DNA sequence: TGCAGTGCTAGTGTCGGGACAGAGATCTACGAGCAGTACGTC.

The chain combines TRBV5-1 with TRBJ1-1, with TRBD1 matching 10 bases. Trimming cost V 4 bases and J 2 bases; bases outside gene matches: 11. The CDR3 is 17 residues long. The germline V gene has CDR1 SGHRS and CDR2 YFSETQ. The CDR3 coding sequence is TGCGCCAGCAGCCCAATCCGGGACAGGGGACGAAACACTGAAGCTTTCTTT. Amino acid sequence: CASSPIRDRGRNTEAFF.

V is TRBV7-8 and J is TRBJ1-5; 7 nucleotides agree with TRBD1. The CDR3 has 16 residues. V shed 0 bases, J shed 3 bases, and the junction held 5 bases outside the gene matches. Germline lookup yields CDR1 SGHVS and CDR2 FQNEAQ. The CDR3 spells CASSLAPGGNNQPQHF. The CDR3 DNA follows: TGTGCCAGCAGCTTAGCTCCAGGGGGAAACAATCAGCCCCAGCATTTT.

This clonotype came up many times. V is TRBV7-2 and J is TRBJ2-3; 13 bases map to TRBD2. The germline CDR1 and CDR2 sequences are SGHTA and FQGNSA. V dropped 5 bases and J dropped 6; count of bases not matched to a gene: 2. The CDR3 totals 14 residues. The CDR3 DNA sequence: TGTGCCAGCAGCAAGGGACTAGCGGGGGATACGCAGTATTTT. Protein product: CASSKGLAGDTQYF.

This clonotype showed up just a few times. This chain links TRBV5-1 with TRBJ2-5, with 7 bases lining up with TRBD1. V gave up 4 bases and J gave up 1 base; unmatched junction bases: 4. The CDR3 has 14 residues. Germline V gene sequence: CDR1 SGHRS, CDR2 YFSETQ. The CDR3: CASSLDRPQETQYF. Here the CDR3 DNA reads TGCGCCAGCAGCCTGGACAGGCCCCAAGAGACCCAGTACTTC.

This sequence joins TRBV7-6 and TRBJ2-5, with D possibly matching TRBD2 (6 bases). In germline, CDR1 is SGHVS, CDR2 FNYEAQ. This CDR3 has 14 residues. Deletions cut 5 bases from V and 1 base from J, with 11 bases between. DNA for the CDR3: TGTGCCAGCAGCCATGGGACTTTCCAAGAGACCCAGTACTTC. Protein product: CASSHGTFQETQYF.

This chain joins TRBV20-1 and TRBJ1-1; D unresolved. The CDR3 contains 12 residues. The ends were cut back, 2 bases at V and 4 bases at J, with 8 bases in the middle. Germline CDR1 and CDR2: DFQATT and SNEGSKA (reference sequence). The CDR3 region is CSARMGLTEAFF. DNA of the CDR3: TGCAGTGCTAGAATGGGCCTCACTGAAGCTTTCTTT.

CDR3 in DNA: TGTGCCAGCTCACCACGGACAGGAAGCACAGATACGCAGTATTTT. Translation: CASSPRTGSTDTQYF. This chain links TRBV18 with TRBJ2-3, with 7 positions matching TRBD1. After removal of 1 base from V and 0 bases from J, the junction contained 1 base not matched to a gene. The CDR3 is 15 residues long. Germline assignment: CDR1 KGHSH and CDR2 LQKENI.

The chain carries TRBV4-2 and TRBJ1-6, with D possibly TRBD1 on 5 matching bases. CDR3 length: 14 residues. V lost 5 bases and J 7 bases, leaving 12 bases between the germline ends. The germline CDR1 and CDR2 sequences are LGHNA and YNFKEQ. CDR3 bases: TGTGCCAGCAGCTTAACAGGTCCGAATTCACCCCTCCACTTT. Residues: CASSLTGPNSPLHF.

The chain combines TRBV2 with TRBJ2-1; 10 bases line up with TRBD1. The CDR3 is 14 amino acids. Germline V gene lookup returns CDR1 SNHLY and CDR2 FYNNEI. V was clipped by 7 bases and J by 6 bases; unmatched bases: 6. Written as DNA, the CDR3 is TGTGCCAGCAAGTCTAGGACAGGGGGCAATGAGCAGTTCTTC. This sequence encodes CASKSRTGGNEQFF.

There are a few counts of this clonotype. DNA for the CDR3: TGTGCCAGCAGTTTTATTGGGGACAGCAATCAGCCCCAGCATTTT. It yields the protein CASSFIGDSNQPQHF. The chain links TRBV12-3 or TRBV12-4 to TRBJ1-5; possible D gene TRBD1, 5 bases. The CDR3 runs to 15 residues. V shed 3 bases and J shed 1 base, with 10 bases lying between them.